The 14 T cell receptor beta chains reported below all come from one sample, sequenced in a study of cytotoxic CD8 clonotypes in ibrutinib-treated CLL. Measured with immunoSEQ multiplex PCR; TCRdb has only the in-frame clones, and not every one. The sample has 250,000 to 350,000 clones, around 76% seen once. Source: PBMCs, taken at disease progression, from a patient treated with ibrutinib. The receptors stem from a human donor with chronic lymphocytic leukemia.

In its sample, this clone was seen once. This chain links TRBV6-5 with TRBJ1-1; the D is unclear. This CDR3 has 13 amino acids. Germline V CDR1 and CDR2: MNHEY, SVGAGI. Trimming cost V 0 bases and J 7 bases, with 9 bases left between them. For the CDR3, the DNA is TGTGCCAGCAGTTACTCTCGTCGGGTTGAAGCTTTCTTT. Translation gives CASSYSRRVEAFF.

J is TRBJ2-7 and V is TRBV21-1; TRBD2, the table's D call, lacks a check against the DNA. TRBV21-1 is reported as a pseudogene. The CDR3 loop spans 20 amino acids. The CDR3 nucleotides are TGTGCCAGCAGCAAAGGAGGCGGGACTAGCGGGAGTTGTTCCTTCTACGAGCAGTACTTC. It yields the protein CASSKGGGTSGSCSFYEQYF.

By frequency in the sample, this clone is medium-sized. V and J are TRBV20-1 and TRBJ2-1, with D possibly being TRBD1 (5 bases). The CDR3 consists of 11 residues. In germline, CDR1 is DFQATT, CDR2 SNEGSKA (reference sequence). Trimming took 5 bases from V and 7 from J, leaving 9 bases between them. Here the CDR3 DNA reads TGCAGTGCTCCGGACAAGAATGAGCAGTTCTTC. As protein: CSAPDKNEQFF.

This clone appeared a single time. The rearrangement joins TRBV5-6 to TRBJ2-3; TRBD2 might be the D (6 bases). In germline, CDR1 is SGHDT, CDR2 YYEEEE. V was clipped by 3 bases and J by 5 bases, with 7 bases between them. This CDR3 has 12 residues. This CDR3 is CASSWGGDTQYF. The CDR3 DNA sequence: TGTGCCAGCAGCTGGGGAGGAGATACGCAGTATTTT. Supplemented by reference TRBV5-6 and TRBJ2-3, the full variable domain reads DAGVTQSPTHLIKTRGQQVTLRCSPKSGHDTVSWYQQALGQGPQFIFQYYEEEERQRGNFPDRFSGHQFPNYSSELNVNALLLGDSALYLCASSWGGDTQYFGPGTRLTVL.

The chain couples TRBV11-2 to TRBJ1-6; unclear D gene. V gave up 1 base and J gave up 13 bases, with 17 bases separating them. The CDR3 covers 15 residues. From germline, CDR1 is SGHAT and CDR2 FQNNGV. The DNA for the CDR3 is TGTGCCAGCAGCTTAGCGGGTCGGGGAGGAGTGCCCCTCCACTTT. Amino acid sequence: CASSLAGRGGVPLHF.

The chain joins TRBV5-6 to TRBJ1-1; D is uncertain. The CDR3 sequence is 16 residues long. The V gene lost 1 base and the J gene lost 0 bases, with 13 bases spanning the gap. In germline, CDR1 is SGHDT, CDR2 YYEEEE. CDR3 loop: CASSLLFGHLNTEAFF. The CDR3 DNA sequence: TGTGCCAGCAGCTTGCTGTTTGGTCACTTGAACACTGAAGCTTTCTTT.

This chain joins TRBV2 and TRBJ1-2; no clear D. This CDR3 is built from 13 residues. Germline CDR1 is SNHLY and CDR2 is FYNNEI. V lost 4 bases and J 4 bases, leaving 10 bases between the germline ends. In DNA form, the CDR3 reads TGTGCCAGCAGTGGGCACCGTGGCTATGGCTACACCTTC. Translating gives CASSGHRGYGYTF.

The chain recombines TRBV28 with TRBJ1-1, with 9 bases fitting TRBD1. The CDR3 runs to 15 residues. The germline V gene encodes CDR1 MDHEN and CDR2 SYDVKM. V lost 4 bases to trimming and J lost 6 bases; unmatched junction nucleotides: 9. The CDR3 region is CASSSYRDRASEAFF. The CDR3 DNA sequence: TGTGCCAGCAGTTCCTACCGGGACAGGGCGTCTGAAGCTTTCTTT.

The V and J genes are TRBV10-2 and TRBJ1-3; TRBD1 might be the D (5 bases). Trimming took 8 bases from V and 1 from J, leaving 6 bases between them. Germline assignment: CDR1 WSHSY and CDR2 SAAADI. The CDR3 length is 12 residues. The CDR3, as DNA: TGCGCCAGCCAGGGATCTGGAAACACCATATATTTT. It yields the protein CASQGSGNTIYF.

The chain joins TRBV9 to TRBJ2-7; 9 nucleotides align to TRBD1. This CDR3 region has 16 residues. Germline CDR1 SGDLS, CDR2 YYNGEE. V gave up 3 bases and J gave up 0 bases; unmatched junction bases: 7. The CDR3 loop is CASSAGGQGLSYEQYF. CDR3 sequence (DNA): TGTGCCAGCAGCGCGGGTGGACAGGGGCTCTCCTACGAGCAGTACTTC.

The chain couples TRBV5-6 to TRBJ2-3, with D unresolved. V was clipped by 0 bases and J by 6 bases, with 14 bases between them. Per the germline V gene, CDR1 is SGHDT and CDR2 is YYEEEE. CDR3 length equals 15 residues. The CDR3 region is CASSLGRLGRDTQYF. The CDR3 DNA sequence: TGTGCCAGCAGCTTGGGTAGACTGGGCAGGGATACGCAGTATTTT.

V is TRBV29-1 and J is TRBJ2-5; D is unclear. Germline V gene lookup returns CDR1 SQVTM and CDR2 ANQGSEA. V shed 2 bases and J shed 2 bases, with 6 bases lying between them. The length of the CDR3 is 12 residues. The DNA for the CDR3 is TGCAGCGTTGAACTCGGTCAAGAGACCCAGTACTTC. This encodes CSVELGQETQYF.

The J gene is TRBJ2-6, the V gene TRBV7-8; D may be TRBD1 (5 bases). The CDR3 consists of 16 residues. Germline-derived CDR1 and CDR2 are SGHVS and FQNEAQ. The V and J ends lost 5 bases and 2 bases respectively, with 13 bases between them. CDR3 sequence: CASSRAKGAGANVLTF. CDR3 nucleotide sequence: TGTGCCAGCAGCCGGGCAAAAGGGGCTGGGGCCAACGTCCTGACTTTC. Combining the CDR3 with reference TRBV7-8 and TRBJ2-6 gives the whole variable domain GAGVSQSPRYKVAKRGQDVALRCDPISGHVSLFWYQQALGQGPEFLTYFQNEAQLDKSGLPSDRFFAERPEGSVSTLKIQRTQQEDSAVYLCASSRAKGAGANVLTFGAGSRLTVL.

The chain uses TRBV11-2 and TRBJ2-7; D gene unclear. The CDR3 is 12 amino acids. Trimming left V 0 bases short and J 6 bases short, with 6 bases between. Germline lookup yields CDR1 SGHAT and CDR2 FQNNGV. The CDR3 reads CASSLDLGEQYF. CDR3 coding DNA: TGTGCCAGCAGCTTAGATCTCGGCGAGCAGTACTTC.